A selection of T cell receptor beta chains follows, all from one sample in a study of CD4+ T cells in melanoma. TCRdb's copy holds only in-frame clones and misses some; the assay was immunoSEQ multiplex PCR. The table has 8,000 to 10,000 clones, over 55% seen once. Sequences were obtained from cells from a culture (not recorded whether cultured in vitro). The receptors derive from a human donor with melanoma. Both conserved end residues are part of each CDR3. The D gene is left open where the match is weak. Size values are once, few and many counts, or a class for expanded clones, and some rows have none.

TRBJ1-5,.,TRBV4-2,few,TGTGCCAGCAGCCAAGTCGGACAGAAGGGCAATCAGCCCCAGCATTTT,CASSQVGQKGNQPQHF
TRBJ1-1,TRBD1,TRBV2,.,TGTGCCAGCAGTGTCGGGACAGGCACTGAAGCTTTCTTT,CASSVGTGTEAFF
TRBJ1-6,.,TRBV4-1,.,TGCGCCAGCAGCCACCTCCTTGTGGGCGCACCCCTCCACTTT,CASSHLLVGAPLHF
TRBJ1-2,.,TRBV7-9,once,TGTGCCAGCAGCCTGGACAGCCTATCCTCTGCCGGCTACACCTTC,CASSLDSLSSAGYTF
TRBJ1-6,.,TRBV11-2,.,TGTGCCAGCAGCCAGGCCGGGACGAGCTCCTATAATTCACCCCTCCACTTT,CASSQAGTSSYNSPLHF
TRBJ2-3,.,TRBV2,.,TGTGCCAGCAGTGACCGGGACGACACAGATACGCAGTATTTT,CASSDRDDTDTQYF
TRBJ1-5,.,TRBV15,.,TGTGCCACCAGCAGAGGATGGGGCGGACAGCCCCAGCATTTT,CATSRGWGGQPQHF
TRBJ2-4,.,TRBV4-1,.,TGCGCCAGCAGCCAAGAGATGGTAGCCAAAAACATTCAGTACTTC,CASSQEMVAKNIQYF
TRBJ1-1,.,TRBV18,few,TGTGCCAGCTCACCAACGGCGCGACGGGGGCGAGAAGCTTTCTTT,CASSPTARRGREAFF
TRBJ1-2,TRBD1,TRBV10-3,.,TGTGCCACCAGTGGGGGGACAGGGAACTATGGCTACACCTTC,CATSGGTGNYGYTF
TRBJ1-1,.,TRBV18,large,TGTGCCAGCTCTCCAGACAGGCTAACTGCGGGCACTGAAGCTTTCTTT,CASSPDRLTAGTEAFF
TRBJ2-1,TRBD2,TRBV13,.,TGTGCCAGCAGCGCCTGGAGCGGGGGGACCAATGAGCAGTTCTTC,CASSAWSGGTNEQFF
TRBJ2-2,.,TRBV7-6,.,TGTGCCAGGGCCTCGAGTCAGTCAGACGGTGACACCGGGGAGCTGTTTTTT,CARASSQSDGDTGELFF
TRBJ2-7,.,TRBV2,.,TGTGCCAGCAGTGTTCCTCTTTCCTACGAGCAGTACTTC,CASSVPLSYEQYF
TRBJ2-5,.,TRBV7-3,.,TGTGCCAGCAGCTTAAACCCCCAAGAGACCCAGTACTTC,CASSLNPQETQYF
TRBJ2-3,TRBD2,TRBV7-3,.,TGTGCCAGCAGCCCCCAGGGACTAGCGGGTGTCACAGATACGCAGTATTTT,CASSPQGLAGVTDTQYF
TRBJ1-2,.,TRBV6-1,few,TGTGCCAGCAAAGGGGACTATTATGGCTACACCTTC,CASKGDYYGYTF
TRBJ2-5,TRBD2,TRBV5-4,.,TGTGCCAGCAGCTTGTCCCCAGCGGGGGGCCAAGAGACCCAGTACTTC,CASSLSPAGGQETQYF
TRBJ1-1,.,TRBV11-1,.,TGTGCCAGCAGCCCTCGTGTGGGGCAGGGGATAACTGAAGCTTTCTTT,CASSPRVGQGITEAFF
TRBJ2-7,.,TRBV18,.,TGTGCCAGCTCACCGGGGGTGGCGGAGTACTACGAGCAGTACTTC,CASSPGVAEYYEQYF
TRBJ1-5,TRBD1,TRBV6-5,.,TGTGCCAGCAGTAATGGACAGGGGCATGGGCAGCCCCAGCATTTT,CASSNGQGHGQPQHF
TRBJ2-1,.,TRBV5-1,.,TGCGCCAGCAGCGCCAACGGTATCCCAAATGAGCAGTTCTTC,CASSANGIPNEQFF
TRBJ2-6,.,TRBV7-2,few,TGTGCCAGCAGCTTAAAAGAGACAGTAAGCTCTGGGGCCAACGTCCTGACTTTC,CASSLKETVSSGANVLTF
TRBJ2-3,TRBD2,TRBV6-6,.,TGTGCCAGTGGACTAGCGGGGCCAGATACGCAGTATTTT,CASGLAGPDTQYF
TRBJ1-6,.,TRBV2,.,TGTGCCAGCATTCCACGAGGTACCCTTAATTCACCCCTCCACTTT,CASIPRGTLNSPLHF
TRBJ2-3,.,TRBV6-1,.,TGTGCCAGCCCGGGGATAAACACAGATACGCAGTATTTT,CASPGINTDTQYF
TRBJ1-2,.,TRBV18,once,TGTGCCAGCTCACGGGACAACTATGGCTACACCTTC,CASSRDNYGYTF
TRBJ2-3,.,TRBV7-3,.,TGTGCCAGCAGCTTTAATCGGGGGAGCACAGATACGCAGTATTTT,CASSFNRGSTDTQYF
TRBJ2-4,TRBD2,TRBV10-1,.,TGCGCCAGCAGTGAGTCCGGGAGGGGGGGAAACATTCAGTACTTC,CASSESGRGGNIQYF
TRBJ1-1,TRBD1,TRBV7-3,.,TGTGCCAGCAGCTTAACAGGGGGCCCCAACACTGAAGCTTTCTTT,CASSLTGGPNTEAFF
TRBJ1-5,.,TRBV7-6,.,TGTGCCAGCAGCTTCAGTAGTCAGCCCCAGCATTTT,CASSFSSQPQHF
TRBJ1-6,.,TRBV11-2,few,TGTGCCAGCAGCAGACCTCAGGGAAACGTACATTCACCCCTCCACTTT,CASSRPQGNVHSPLHF
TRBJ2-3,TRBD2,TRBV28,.,TGTGCCAGCAGTTTAAAGCGGGGGAGCACAGATACGCAGTATTTT,CASSLKRGSTDTQYF
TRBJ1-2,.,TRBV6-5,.,TGTGCCAGCAGTTACTCGAGCTTCAAGGTTGGCTACACCTTC,CASSYSSFKVGYTF
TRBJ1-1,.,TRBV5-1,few,TGCGCCAGCAGCTTGGCCATTTCCCAGACAGCGGTTAAGTCTGAAGCTTTCTTT,CASSLAISQTAVKSEAFF
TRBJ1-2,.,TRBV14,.,TGTGCCAGCAGCCAAGATCCAATTCGAGGGGGTGGCTACACCTTC,CASSQDPIRGGGYTF
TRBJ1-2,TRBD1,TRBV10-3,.,TGTGCCATCAGTGAGTCAGAAGGAGGGGGCGTTTCTGGCTACACCTTC,CAISESEGGGVSGYTF
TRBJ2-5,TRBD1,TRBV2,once,TGTGCCAGCAGTGATTCCTCCGGGACAGGGATCTCCCAGTACTTC,CASSDSSGTGISQYF
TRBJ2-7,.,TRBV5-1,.,TGCGCCAGCAGCCCTGAATTGGGGATGACCTACGAGCAGTACTTC,CASSPELGMTYEQYF
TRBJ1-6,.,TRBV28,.,TGTGCCAGCAGTTTAGATTTTAATTCACCCCTCCACTTT,CASSLDFNSPLHF
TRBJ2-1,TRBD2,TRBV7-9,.,TGTGCCAGCAGCTCCGGACTAGCCAATGAGCAGTTCTTC,CASSSGLANEQFF
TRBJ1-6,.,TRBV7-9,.,TGTGCCAGCAGCGCCAGATGGGATTCACCCCTCCACTTT,CASSARWDSPLHF
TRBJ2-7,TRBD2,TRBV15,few,TGTGCCACCAGCCAACTGGGGGCGAGCGGGGGGGCATACGAGCAGTACTTC,CATSQLGASGGAYEQYF
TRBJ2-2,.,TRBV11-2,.,TGTGCCAGCAGATCCGTTGGCACCGGGGAGCTGTTTTTT,CASRSVGTGELFF
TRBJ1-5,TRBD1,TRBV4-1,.,TGCGCCAGCAGCCAAGTTCTCCCCTATCGGGACAGGGGATTATATAGCAATCAGCCCCAGCATTTT,CASSQVLPYRDRGLYSNQPQHF
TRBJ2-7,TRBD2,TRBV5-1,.,TGCGCCAGCAGCTTGGGTAGCTGGACTAGCGGTTACGAGCAGTACTTC,CASSLGSWTSGYEQYF
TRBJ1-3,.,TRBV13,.,TGTGCCAGCAGCCCGTCGGACCCATACCACTCTGGAAACACCATATATTTT,CASSPSDPYHSGNTIYF
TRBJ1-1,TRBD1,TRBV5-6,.,TGTGCCAGCAGCTTGGCAGGGGGCGTGACTGAAGCTTTCTTT,CASSLAGGVTEAFF
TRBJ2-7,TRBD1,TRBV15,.,TGTGCCACCAGCAGGGGCGGGACAGGACACTACGAGCAGTACTTC,CATSRGGTGHYEQYF